This T cell receptor (beta chain) was captured by sequencing in a study of T cell repertoires in ileal Crohn's disease. Study at large: Surgery for a complication: stricturing in approximately 60%, penetrating in approximately 40%. M6 samples are neoterminal ileum biopsies from postoperative colonoscopy. Notes on the study in general: Every patient over 26.8% clonality showed endoscopic recurrence. Compared with non-smokers, active smokers at surgery showed more clonal expansions.

To note about this clone: Its antigen is undetermined.

Only in-frame clones appear in the TCRdb table, and some are missing; sequencing was by immunoSEQ multiplex PCR. The sample consists of about 12,000 clones, 70% to 90% of them appearing once. Germline CDR1 is MGHRA and CDR2 is YSYEKL. The CDR3 runs to 13 residues. Trimming stripped 1 base from V and 4 bases from J, with 7 bases between. Sample time point: neoterminal ileum biopsy at postoperative endoscopy, about 6 months after surgery. The chain couples TRBV4-1 to TRBJ2-5, with TRBD1 as a possible D gene (5 bases). The sample was ileal tissue. The receptor was isolated from an adult with Crohn's disease. CDR3 in DNA: TGCGCCAGCAGCCAAGGACAGTTAGAGACCCAGTACTTC. This encodes CASSQGQLETQYF.